The clone carrying this T cell receptor (beta chain) was counted a few times. Its antigen remains unidentified. The source of the sample is a study of post-analysis software for immune sequencing data. Study summary: Recorded disease courses covered relapsing-remitting, secondary progressive and progressive-relapsing multiple sclerosis. Some patients had no subtype annotation.

From germline, CDR1 is SQVTM and CDR2 ANQGSEA. V dropped 3 bases and J dropped 7 bases, with 16 bases sitting between them. This CDR3 comprises 13 residues. Every TCR beta cDNA library bore unique molecular identifiers. MiXCR, run by TCRdb on the PCR reads, gives a single entry per CDR3 protein. The data contain fewer than 600,000 distinct CDR3 sequences, approximately 46% of them singletons. Study-level findings and limits: Controls had lower frequencies than patients of a few TRBV segments, which included TRBV5-6, TRBV5-1 and TRBV20-1. Strong co-clustering by F measure was seen for same-batch samples.

This TCR was recovered from a girl under 18 with multiple sclerosis. The specimen was blood. The rearrangement links TRBV29-1 to TRBJ2-7; a possible D gene is TRBD1 (6 bases). The CDR3 region is CSVDDAGVGEQYF. In DNA, the CDR3 is TGCAGCGTTGACGACGCAGGGGTGGGGGAGCAGTACTTC.